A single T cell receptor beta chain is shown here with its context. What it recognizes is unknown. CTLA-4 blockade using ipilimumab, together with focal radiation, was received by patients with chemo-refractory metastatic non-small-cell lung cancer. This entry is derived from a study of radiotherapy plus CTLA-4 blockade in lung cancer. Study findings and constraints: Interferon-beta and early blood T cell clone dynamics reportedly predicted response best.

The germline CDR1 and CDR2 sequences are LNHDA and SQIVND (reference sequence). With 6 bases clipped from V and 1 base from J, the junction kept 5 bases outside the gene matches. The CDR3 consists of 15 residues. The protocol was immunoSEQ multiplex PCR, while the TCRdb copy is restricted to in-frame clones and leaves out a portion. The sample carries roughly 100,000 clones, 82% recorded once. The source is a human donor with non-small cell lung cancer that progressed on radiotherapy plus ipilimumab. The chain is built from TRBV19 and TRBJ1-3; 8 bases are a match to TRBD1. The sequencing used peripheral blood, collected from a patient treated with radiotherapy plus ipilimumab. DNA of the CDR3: TGTGCCAGTAGCCGCGACAGGGGATCTGGAAACACCATATATTTT. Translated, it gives CASSRDRGSGNTIYF.